These 26 T cell receptor beta chains were all obtained from the same sample, sequenced in a study of cytomegalovirus exposure and HLA in healthy donors. The PCR made use of 60 Vbeta and 13 Jbeta primers. Sequencing used immunoSEQ multiplex PCR; TCRdb keeps in-frame clones, though not all of them. In total, the table holds approximately 100,000 clones. Sequencing was performed on PBMCs. These TCRs come from a man in his forties in good health and CMV-seronegative.

This rearrangement joins TRBV10-3 to TRBJ2-5; D unresolved. The DNA end favors TRBJ2-7, so the J call may be wrong. The CDR3 length is 13 residues. In germline, CDR1 is ENHRY, CDR2 SYGVKD. The CDR3 DNA reads TGTGCCATCAGTGACCCCATCGGGTACGAGCAGTACTTC. It is translated as CAISDPIGYEQYF.

The chain uses TRBV4-3 and TRBJ1-1; D ambiguous. V was trimmed by 0 bases and J by 10 bases, leaving 9 bases between them. The CDR3 is 12 amino acids. Per germline, CDR1 LGHNA and CDR2 YSLEER. The CDR3 coding sequence is TGCGCCAGCAGCCAAGAGGGCACGAGAGCTTTCTTT. This gives the protein CASSQEGTRAFF.

V is TRBV2 and J is TRBJ2-7; the D is unclear. The CDR3 runs 12 residues. V lost 6 bases to trimming and J lost 0 bases, with 6 bases between them. Germline V lookup: CDR1 SNHLY, CDR2 FYNNEI. The CDR3, as DNA: TGTGCCAGCAGGGCGGACTCCTACGAGCAGTACTTC. This sequence encodes CASRADSYEQYF.

This chain links TRBV30 with TRBJ1-2; the match to TRBD1 covers 8 bases. The CDR3 is 14 residues long. Germline values: CDR1 GTSNPN, CDR2 SVGIG (reference sequence). The V gene end was trimmed by 3 bases and the J gene end by 8 bases; junction bases not matched to a gene: 11. CDR3 in amino acids: CAWSQNRGEGGYTF. The DNA of the CDR3 is TGTGCCTGGAGCCAAAACAGGGGGGAAGGCGGCTACACCTTC.

The chain recombines TRBV7-2 with TRBJ1-4; D is unresolved. This CDR3 comprises 13 residues. Germline CDR1 SGHTA, CDR2 FQGNSA. V was cut by 3 bases and J by 8 bases, with 10 bases left in between. CDR3 amino acids: CASSLQRGEKLFF. The CDR3 DNA reads as TGTGCCAGCAGCTTGCAACGGGGAGAAAAACTGTTTTTT.

The gene calls are TRBV7-7 and TRBJ2-1, with 11 bases that match TRBD2. Trimming removed 5 bases from V and 3 bases from J; junction bases left unmatched: 3. There are 15 residues in the CDR3. Germline loops: CDR1 SSHAT, CDR2 FNYEAQ (reference sequence). The CDR3 reads CASSTGTSGYNEQFF. DNA of the CDR3: TGTGCCAGCAGCACCGGGACTAGCGGCTACAATGAGCAGTTCTTC.

This sequence joins TRBV6-6 and TRBJ2-1; D gene uncertain. CDR1 and CDR2 (germline): MNHNY, SVGAGI (reference sequence). This CDR3 comprises 15 residues. Trimming took 6 bases from V and 1 from J, leaving 13 bases between them. The CDR3 coding sequence is TGTGCCAGCAGCCCCAGTAGACAATCCTACAATGAGCAGTTCTTC. Its protein product is CASSPSRQSYNEQFF.

V usage is TRBV18 and J usage is TRBJ1-2; the D gene is possibly TRBD1 (5 bases). From germline, CDR1 is KGHSH and CDR2 LQKENI. The CDR3 loop spans 16 amino acids. Between the trimmed V and J ends, which lost 4 bases and 6 bases, there was a span of 21 bases. The DNA for the CDR3 is TGTGCCAGCTCACGGGAGGCAGGGCCCTCCGTGAATGGCTACACCTTC. It encodes CASSREAGPSVNGYTF.

The V and J genes are TRBV6-1 and TRBJ2-3; D is perhaps TRBD1 (5 bases). Trimming pared 6 bases from V and 4 bases from J, leaving 14 bases between. This CDR3 region has 14 residues. From germline, CDR1 is MNHNS and CDR2 SASEGT. Here the CDR3 reads CASSLGQVPDTQYF. As DNA, the CDR3 is TGTGCCAGCAGCCTGGGGCAGGTCCCAGATACGCAGTATTTT.

V gene TRBV6-1 combines with J gene TRBJ2-5; tentatively, D is TRBD1 (7 bases). This CDR3 region has 14 residues. CDR1 and CDR2 from the germline V gene are MNHNS and SASEGT. Between the trimmed V and J ends, which lost 5 bases and 1 base, there was a span of 11 bases. The CDR3 is CASSRQGLQETQYF. In nucleotides, the CDR3 is TGTGCCAGCAGTAGACAGGGACTCCAAGAGACCCAGTACTTC.

The chain employs TRBV7-2 and TRBJ1-2; 11 bases agree with TRBD1. In germline, CDR1 is SGHTA, CDR2 FQGNSA. Germline trimming cut 5 bases from V and 4 bases from J; bases unmatched to any gene: 6. This CDR3 comprises 15 residues. DNA of the CDR3: TGTGCCAGCAGCACAGGACAGGGGGCCGGCTATGGCTACACCTTC. This encodes CASSTGQGAGYGYTF.

The chain is built from TRBV29-1 and TRBJ1-2, with 7 bases that match TRBD1. The ends lost 7 bases at V and 1 base at J; junction bases unmatched: 9. Germline V gene sequence: CDR1 SQVTM, CDR2 ANQGSEA. The CDR3 length is 14 residues. CDR3 in DNA: TGCAGCGCATCGGGGACAGCAGATAACTATGGCTACACCTTC. Protein product: CSASGTADNYGYTF.

The J gene is TRBJ1-1, the V gene TRBV29-1; 9 bases map to TRBD1. There are 15 residues in the CDR3. Germline lookup yields CDR1 SQVTM and CDR2 ANQGSEA. J gave up 1 base and V 6 bases, and 9 bases lay outside the gene matches. CDR3 residues: CSVLQGAEKNTEAFF. In DNA form, the CDR3 reads TGCAGCGTGTTACAGGGGGCTGAAAAGAACACTGAAGCTTTCTTT.

The rearrangement uses TRBV7-2 and TRBJ2-3; no definite D call. Germline loops: CDR1 SGHTA, CDR2 FQGNSA. V was trimmed by 6 bases and J by 6 bases, leaving 10 bases between them. The CDR3 length is 12 residues. CDR3 coding DNA: TGTGCCAGCAGAGTCGAGTTCGATACGCAGTATTTT. Protein sequence: CASRVEFDTQYF.

This sequence joins TRBV4-3 and TRBJ2-5; perhaps TRBD2 as D (7 bases). Germline CDR1 is LGHNA and CDR2 is YSLEER. The CDR3 is made up of 16 amino acids. V was cut by 2 bases and J by 7 bases, with 20 bases left in between. The CDR3: CASSQPGPGGGGTQYF. The CDR3 region has the DNA TGCGCCAGCAGCCAACCCGGACCGGGGGGCGGCGGGACCCAGTACTTC.

V usage is TRBV21-1 and J usage is TRBJ2-2; the D call TRBD2 from the table was never checked on the DNA. TRBV21-1 is marked as a pseudogene. CDR3 size: 16 residues. The CDR3 loop is CASSPFGRGDTGELFF. The CDR3 coding sequence is TGTGCCAGCAGCCCCTTCGGGAGGGGGGACACCGGGGAGCTGTTTTTT.

The chain employs TRBV7-9 and TRBJ2-2; D is undetermined. This CDR3 spans 14 amino acids. Deletions cut 2 bases from V and 0 bases from J, with 4 bases between. Germline lookup yields CDR1 SEHNR and CDR2 FQNEAQ (reference sequence). The CDR3 reads CASSLLANTGELFF. The DNA of the CDR3 is TGTGCCAGCAGCTTACTAGCGAACACCGGGGAGCTGTTTTTT.

The chain links TRBV13 to TRBJ2-1, with TRBD2 matching over 10 bases. The J segment lost 9 bases and the V segment lost 0 bases, leaving 5 bases of the junction unmatched. Germline V CDR1 and CDR2: PRHDT, FYEKMQ (reference sequence). The CDR3 is made up of 15 amino acids. The CDR3 coding sequence is TGTGCCAGCAGCTTAGGCCGACCTAGCGGGGGTGAGCAGTTCTTC. Protein: CASSLGRPSGGEQFF.

This rearrangement joins TRBV6-5 to TRBJ1-2, with TRBD1 matching 7 bases. The CDR3 is 16 amino acids. The V and J ends lost 0 bases and 14 bases, in that order; junction bases with no gene match: 18. Germline V gives CDR1 MNHEY, CDR2 SVGAGI. The CDR3 region has the DNA TGTGCCAGCAGTTACTCGATAGGATCAGGGGGGTATGGAGAAACCTTC. Protein sequence: CASSYSIGSGGYGETF.

This rearrangement joins TRBV18 to TRBJ2-3; D is possibly TRBD1 (7 bases). Germline V gives CDR1 KGHSH, CDR2 LQKENI. V lost 1 base and J lost 0, with 17 bases in between. This CDR3 contains 18 residues. CDR3 in amino acids: CASSPRGGPGGSTDTQYF. The CDR3 region has the DNA TGTGCCAGCTCACCACGAGGGGGACCAGGGGGGAGCACAGATACGCAGTATTTT.

The V and J genes are TRBV5-6 and TRBJ2-3, with 14 bases lining up with TRBD2. CDR1 is SGHDT and CDR2 is YYEEEE in the germline V gene. This CDR3 is built from 15 residues. J gave up 5 bases and V 5 bases, and 4 bases lay outside the gene matches. CDR3 DNA sequence: TGTGCCAGCAGAAGACTAGCGGGGGGGCAAGATACGCAGTATTTT. It translates to CASRRLAGGQDTQYF.

V and J are TRBV15 and TRBJ2-1; 11 positions match TRBD1. V lost 5 bases to trimming and J lost 10 bases; unmatched junction nucleotides: 7. The CDR3 totals 14 residues. Germline CDR1 and CDR2: LNHNV and YYDKDF (reference sequence). CDR3 in DNA: TGTGCCACCAGCCTAGGACAGGGGGCTGGAGAGCAGTTCTTC. This translates into CATSLGQGAGEQFF.

The chain combines TRBV19 with TRBJ2-7; 7 positions match TRBD2. The V segment lost 5 bases and the J segment 3 bases; nucleotides outside the gene matches: 13. The CDR3 runs 16 residues. Germline CDR1 and CDR2: LNHDA and SQIVND (reference sequence). The CDR3 DNA sequence: TGTGCCAGTAGTCCCCCCGGGGGAGGGAAGGGCTACGAGCAGTACTTC. Amino acids: CASSPPGGGKGYEQYF.

The V gene is TRBV9, the J gene TRBJ1-4; 7 nucleotides match TRBD1. The CDR3 extends over 13 amino acids. Germline-derived CDR1 and CDR2 are SGDLS and YYNGEE. Trimming removed 2 bases from V and 7 bases from J; junction bases left unmatched: 2. The CDR3 loop is CASSVQGGEKLFF. The CDR3 nucleotides read TGTGCCAGCAGCGTTCAGGGGGGTGAAAAACTGTTTTTT.

Here the CDR3 DNA reads TGTGCCAGCAGCGTAGGGGGGGTTTTGTACAATGAGCAGTTCTTC. Translating gives CASSVGGVLYNEQFF. The chain joins TRBV9 to TRBJ2-1; D may be TRBD2 (6 bases). Trimming shortened V by 0 bases and J by 4 bases, and 11 bases separated the two germline ends. The V gene's germline CDR1 is SGDLS and CDR2 YYNGEE. This CDR3 has 15 amino acids.

The V and J genes are TRBV7-9 and TRBJ1-2; TRBD1 matches at 11 bases. The CDR3 spans 16 residues. Germline lookup yields CDR1 SEHNR and CDR2 FQNEAQ (reference sequence). The V segment lost 5 bases and the J segment 13 bases; nucleotides outside the gene matches: 18. The CDR3 reads CASSGDRGTAGVGSTF. The CDR3, as DNA: TGTGCCAGCAGCGGGGACAGGGGGACCGCGGGTGTTGGTTCCACCTTC. Full variable domain (missing parts from reference TRBV7-9 and TRBJ1-2): DTGVSQNPRHKITKRGQNVTFRCDPISEHNRLYWYRQTLGQGPEFLTYFQNEAQLEKSRLLSDRFSAERPKGSFSTLEIQRTEQGDSAMYLCASSGDRGTAGVGSTFGSGTRLTVV.